These T cell receptor beta chains were read from a single sample in a study of CD8 T cells in ankylosing spondylitis. TCRdb reprocessed the 5' RACE reads with MiXCR, giving one entry per CDR3 protein. The repertoire consists of about 700,000 distinct CDR3 sequences, with around a fifth occurring once and the leading ten covering 19%. Sequencing was performed on blood, either unsorted or a sorted T cell fraction (not recorded which). The receptors derive from a male donor with ankylosing spondylitis. The CDR3 runs from the conserved cysteine through the conserved F or W. A D gene is named only where the DNA matches it firmly. The size of a clone is reported for some rows only, either as once, few or many, or as a class for expanded clones.

clone size	V gene	D gene	J gene	CDR3 protein	CDR3 DNA
NA	TRBV7-9	NA	TRBJ2-6	CASTQGPNSGANVLTF	TGTGCCAGCACCCAAGGCCCTAACTCTGGGGCCAACGTCCTGACTTTC
NA	TRBV3-1	TRBD1	TRBJ2-1	CASSQDGVDRELDEQFF	TGTGCCAGCAGCCAAGATGGGGTCGACAGGGAGTTAGATGAGCAGTTCTTC
few	TRBV7-2	TRBD2	TRBJ2-2	CASSLLPSGGGTGELFF	TGTGCCAGCAGCCTCCTCCCTAGCGGGGGAGGGACCGGGGAGCTGTTTTTT
once	TRBV5-1	TRBD2	TRBJ2-5	CASSPGLANQETQYF	TGCGCCAGCAGCCCAGGACTAGCGAACCAAGAGACCCAGTACTTC
NA	TRBV11-2	TRBD2	TRBJ2-1	CASASGTSSYNEQFF	TGTGCCAGCGCCTCCGGGACTAGCTCCTACAATGAGCAGTTCTTC
NA	TRBV7-6	NA	TRBJ2-7	CASSPEGGNEEQYF	TGTGCCAGCAGCCCAGAGGGAGGTAATGAGGAGCAGTACTTC
NA	TRBV14	NA	TRBJ2-5	CASSQRATMETQYF	TGTGCCAGCAGCCAACGGGCTACTATGGAGACCCAGTACTTC
NA	TRBV11-2	NA	TRBJ2-5	CASSSGYGTRGHEETQYF	TGTGCCAGCAGCTCTGGGTACGGGACGCGGGGGCACGAAGAGACCCAGTACTTC
few	TRBV7-9	TRBD1	TRBJ2-2	CASSLARTGSNTGELFF	TGTGCCAGCAGCTTAGCCAGGACAGGGTCGAACACCGGGGAGCTGTTTTTT
few	TRBV20-1	NA	TRBJ1-2	CSARDSGYINYGYTF	TGCAGTGCTAGAGATTCAGGGTACATAAACTATGGCTACACCTTC
few	TRBV20-1	NA	TRBJ2-1	CSARDDRIAFVNEQFF	TGCAGTGCTAGAGATGATCGGATAGCTTTTGTCAATGAGCAGTTCTTC
many	TRBV7-9	NA	TRBJ1-2	CASSFVSQPHGYTF	TGTGCCAGCAGCTTTGTGAGCCAGCCCCATGGCTACACCTTC
many	TRBV20-1	NA	TRBJ1-6	CSARDGSRHNSPLHF	TGCAGTGCTAGAGATGGGAGCCGACATAATTCACCCCTCCACTTT
NA	TRBV24-1	NA	TRBJ1-5	CATSEGMGQPQHF	TGTGCCACCAGTGAGGGAATGGGTCAGCCCCAGCATTTT
few	TRBV6-1	NA	TRBJ1-1	CASSESVGVANTEAFF	TGTGCCAGCAGTGAATCTGTAGGGGTCGCCAACACTGAAGCTTTCTTT
NA	TRBV27	NA	TRBJ2-3	CASSLSGEEGDTQYF	TGTGCCAGCAGTTTATCTGGGGAAGAGGGCGATACGCAGTATTTT
many	TRBV29-1	NA	TRBJ2-3	CSVGLDIMSTDTQYF	TGCAGCGTTGGACTGGATATCATGAGCACAGATACGCAGTATTTT
few	TRBV7-9	NA	TRBJ1-1	CASSLFPAAAFF	TGTGCCAGCAGCTTATTTCCTGCGGCAGCTTTCTTT
NA	TRBV28	TRBD1	TRBJ2-4	CASVLRQGASRQYF	TGTGCCAGCGTTTTGAGGCAGGGGGCAAGTCGACAGTACTTC
NA	TRBV12-3/TRBV12-4	NA	TRBJ2-1	CASSGPGGRSYNEQFF	TGTGCCAGCAGTGGACCTGGGGGGAGGTCCTACAATGAGCAGTTCTTC
few	TRBV6-2/TRBV6-3	TRBD2	TRBJ2-5	CASSRSASGGFGETQYF	TGTGCCAGCAGCCGTTCCGCTAGCGGGGGGTTCGGGGAGACCCAGTACTTC
many	TRBV5-1	NA	TRBJ1-3	CASSSEGGSGNTIYF	TGCGCCAGCAGCTCGGAGGGGGGGTCTGGAAACACCATATATTTT
few	TRBV20-1	NA	TRBJ2-1	CSARPDREQFF	TGCAGTGCGAGGCCGGATAGGGAGCAGTTCTTC
few	TRBV27	NA	TRBJ2-7	CASRGLAYEQYF	TGTGCCAGCAGGGGGTTAGCCTACGAGCAGTACTTC
many	TRBV9	TRBD1	TRBJ1-4	CASSASGGRRSEKLFF	TGTGCCAGCAGCGCCTCAGGGGGCCGAAGAAGCGAAAAACTGTTTTTT
few	TRBV11-1	TRBD2	TRBJ2-1	CASSPPRLAGGAELDEQFF	TGTGCCAGCAGCCCACCCAGGCTAGCGGGAGGCGCCGAATTGGATGAGCAGTTCTTC
NA	TRBV2	TRBD1	TRBJ2-7	CASSPDRGRLYEQYF	TGTGCCAGCAGCCCCGACAGGGGTCGCCTCTACGAGCAGTACTTC
NA	TRBV11-2	NA	TRBJ2-5	CASSSPPGGRTETQYF	TGTGCCAGCAGCTCGCCTCCCGGGGGACGTACGGAGACCCAGTACTTC
NA	TRBV10-3	TRBD1	TRBJ1-2	CAISESTGGYGYTF	TGTGCCATCAGTGAGTCGACAGGGGGGTATGGCTACACCTTC
NA	TRBV20-1	TRBD2	TRBJ2-3	CSASYSSGDRTQYF	TGCAGTGCTAGCTATTCTAGCGGGGACCGTACGCAGTATTTT
many	TRBV7-2	NA	TRBJ1-5	CASSLGHPQPQHF	TGTGCCAGCAGCTTAGGACATCCCCAGCCCCAGCATTTT
few	TRBV19	TRBD1	TRBJ2-1	CASSNPGQGRNEQFF	TGTGCCAGTAGCAATCCGGGACAGGGGAGGAATGAGCAGTTCTTC
NA	TRBV28	NA	TRBJ2-7	CASSSGPDYEQYF	TGTGCCAGCAGTTCGGGACCCGACTACGAGCAGTACTTC
NA	TRBV5-6	TRBD1	TRBJ1-5	CASSFWTGYTNQPQHF	TGTGCCAGCAGCTTCTGGACAGGGTACACCAATCAGCCCCAGCATTTT
NA	TRBV7-9	TRBD1	TRBJ2-7	CASSEGQDDEQYF	TGTGCCAGCAGCGAGGGACAGGACGACGAGCAGTACTTC
NA	TRBV9	TRBD1	TRBJ1-1	CASSAGTGTLTTEAFF	TGTGCCAGCAGCGCGGGGACAGGGACTTTGACCACTGAAGCTTTCTTT
few	TRBV20-1	NA	TRBJ2-1	CSARDTGSPINEQFF	TGCAGTGCTAGAGATACAGGGAGCCCCATCAATGAGCAGTTCTTC
many	TRBV28	TRBD2	TRBJ2-7	CATSSGASYEQYF	TGTGCCACCAGTAGCGGGGCCTCCTACGAGCAGTACTTC
NA	TRBV12-3/TRBV12-4	TRBD1	TRBJ1-1	CASSTGGGDTEAFF	TGTGCCAGCAGTACAGGAGGGGGCGACACTGAAGCTTTCTTT
many	TRBV29-1	TRBD1	TRBJ2-3	CSVVAPGQGYTDTQYF	TGCAGCGTTGTAGCCCCGGGACAGGGGTACACAGATACGCAGTATTTT
NA	TRBV6-4	TRBD1	TRBJ2-1	CASIPNGDRGRSSYNEQFF	TGTGCCAGCATCCCTAATGGGGACAGGGGGAGGTCATCCTACAATGAGCAGTTCTTC
NA	TRBV7-9	NA	TRBJ1-4	CASSAPVGGSPNEKLFF	TGTGCCAGCAGCGCCCCGGTAGGGGGTTCCCCTAATGAAAAACTGTTTTTT
NA	TRBV29-1	NA	TRBJ2-7	CSVETWQYEQYF	TGCAGCGTTGAAACGTGGCAATACGAGCAGTACTTC
NA	TRBV6-4	NA	TRBJ2-3	CASSDIPGGPDTQYF	TGTGCCAGCAGTGACATCCCCGGGGGCCCAGATACGCAGTATTTT
few	TRBV5-5	TRBD1	TRBJ1-1	CASSIQGAVAEAFF	TGTGCCAGCAGCATACAGGGGGCGGTGGCTGAAGCTTTCTTT
NA	TRBV12-5	NA	TRBJ1-3	CASGLERGDTIYF	TGTGCTAGTGGTTTGGAACGGGGAGACACCATATATTTT
NA	TRBV7-9	TRBD2	TRBJ2-1	CASSRGLALFF	TGTGCCAGCAGCCGGGGACTAGCGCTATTCTTC
NA	TRBV7-9	NA	TRBJ1-5	CASSFTGAGQPQHF	TGTGCCAGCAGCTTTACCGGGGCTGGGCAGCCCCAGCATTTT
NA	TRBV9	NA	TRBJ2-2	CASSVSGSGYTGELFF	TGTGCCAGCAGCGTATCCGGGAGCGGATACACCGGGGAGCTGTTTTTT
NA	TRBV20-1	NA	TRBJ1-3	CSAPRTGTGNTIYF	TGCAGTGCCCCACGTACGGGTACTGGAAACACCATATATTTT
NA	TRBV6-1	TRBD1	TRBJ1-1	CASTRQDRVNTEAFF	TGTGCCAGCACCCGACAGGACAGGGTGAACACTGAAGCTTTCTTT
NA	TRBV7-3	NA	TRBJ2-1	CASSLTAVYYNEQFF	TGTGCCAGCAGCTTAACCGCAGTTTACTACAATGAGCAGTTCTTC
NA	TRBV2	TRBD2	TRBJ2-3	CASRETSGTSTDTQYF	TGTGCCAGCAGAGAGACTAGCGGAACTAGCACAGATACGCAGTATTTT
few	TRBV20-1	TRBD2	TRBJ2-1	CSARDPLAGENEQFF	TGCAGTGCTAGAGATCCACTAGCGGGAGAAAATGAGCAGTTCTTC
once	TRBV5-1	NA	TRBJ2-5	CASSASPGDQETQYF	TGCGCCAGCAGCGCCTCTCCAGGGGACCAAGAGACCCAGTACTTC
NA	TRBV29-1	NA	TRBJ2-1	CSGDIHEYNEQFF	TGCAGCGGGGACATCCACGAGTACAATGAGCAGTTCTTC
NA	TRBV12-3/TRBV12-4	TRBD2	TRBJ2-3	CASSAARRGADTQYF	TGTGCCAGCAGTGCCGCCCGGCGGGGGGCAGATACGCAGTATTTT
NA	TRBV11-3	NA	TRBJ1-1	CASSFQGSGAFF	TGTGCCAGCAGCTTCCAGGGGAGTGGAGCTTTCTTT
NA	TRBV12-3/TRBV12-4	NA	TRBJ2-3	CASSLAGATSTDTQYF	TGTGCCAGCAGTTTAGCGGGGGCGACTAGCACAGATACGCAGTATTTT